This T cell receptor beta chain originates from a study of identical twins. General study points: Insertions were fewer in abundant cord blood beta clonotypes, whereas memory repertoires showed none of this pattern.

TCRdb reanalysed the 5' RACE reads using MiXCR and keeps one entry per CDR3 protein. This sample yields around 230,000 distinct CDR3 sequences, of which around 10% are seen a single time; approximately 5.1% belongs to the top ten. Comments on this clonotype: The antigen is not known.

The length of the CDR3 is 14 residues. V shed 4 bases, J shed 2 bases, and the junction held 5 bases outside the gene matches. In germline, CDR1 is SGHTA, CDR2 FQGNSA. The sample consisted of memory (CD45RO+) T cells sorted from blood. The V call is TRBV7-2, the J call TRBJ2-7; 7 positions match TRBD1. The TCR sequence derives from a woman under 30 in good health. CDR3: CASSSLTGPYEQYF. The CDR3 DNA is TGTGCCAGCAGCTCCCTGACAGGGCCCTACGAGCAGTACTTC.